The 13 T cell receptor beta chains in this list originate from one sample, sequenced in a study of shared clonotypes between healthy human individuals. Some clones are missing from TCRdb's copy, which holds only in-frame ones; the method was immunoSEQ multiplex PCR. The sample comprises around 1,000,000 clones, roughly 80% of which are singletons, and 0.89% rests with the top ten. Material for sequencing was memory CD4+ T cells from PBMCs. The sample's subset: CD45RA-negative fraction. These receptors were collected from a man in his late teens or twenties in good health. Some clones in this sample may be carry-over from other donors' samples.

This clone has a handful of counts. The rearrangement links TRBV28 to TRBJ1-2; D is unclear. Trimming took off 7 bases at V and 5 bases at J, with 23 bases between the two ends. The CDR3 is made up of 16 amino acids. Germline values: CDR1 MDHEN, CDR2 SYDVKM. Written as DNA, the CDR3 is TGTGCCAGCATCTCACTTTCTACCGCAACTGGGTATGGCTACACCTTC. Its translation is CASISLSTATGYGYTF.

This chain connects TRBV7-3 to TRBJ2-3; 8 nucleotides line up with TRBD1. CDR3 length equals 15 residues. Germline CDR1 and CDR2: SGHTA and FQGTGA. The ends lost 5 bases at V and 4 bases at J; junction bases unmatched: 8. CDR3 coding DNA: TGTGCCAGCAGCCCCACAGGGGGGCGCCCAGATACGCAGTATTTT. As protein: CASSPTGGRPDTQYF.

The J gene is TRBJ2-2, the V gene TRBV7-9; no clear D gene. The CDR3 is 13 residues long. CDR1 and CDR2 (germline): SEHNR, FQNEAQ (reference sequence). V was clipped by 2 bases and J by 6 bases, with 7 bases between them. CDR3: CASSLSASGELFF. CDR3 nucleotide sequence: TGTGCCAGCAGCTTATCCGCCTCCGGGGAGCTGTTTTTT.

This clone was recorded at least ten times. The J gene is TRBJ1-6, the V gene TRBV7-9, with D unclear. This CDR3 has 13 amino acids. Per the germline V gene, CDR1 is SEHNR and CDR2 is FQNEAQ (reference sequence). V was pared by 2 bases and J by 13 bases, with 12 bases between. The CDR3 DNA follows: TGTGCCAGCAGCTTACAGGAGGAAGGGCCCCTCCACTTT. Its translation is CASSLQEEGPLHF.

This clone was observed a handful of times. This chain uses TRBV7-3 with TRBJ1-1; 7 bases line up with TRBD1. The CDR3 runs to 15 residues. CDR1 is SGHTA, CDR2 FQGTGA, per germline. V shed 2 bases, J shed 0 bases, and the junction held 3 bases outside the gene matches. The DNA of the CDR3 is TGTGCCAGCAGCTTAGGGACAGCTCTGAACACTGAAGCTTTCTTT. Translated: CASSLGTALNTEAFF.

The rearrangement joins TRBV7-8 to TRBJ2-3; D gene ambiguous. CDR1 is SGHVS and CDR2 is FQNEAQ in the germline V gene. This CDR3 is built from 14 residues. With 2 bases removed from V and 0 bases from J, the gap between germline ends came to 6 bases. The CDR3 loop reads CASSLSPSTDTQYF. CDR3 sequence (DNA): TGTGCCAGCAGCTTAAGTCCTAGCACAGATACGCAGTATTTT.

This chain's CDR3 is CASSQGPFNEQFF. In DNA form, the CDR3 reads TGTGCCAGCAGCCAAGGTCCCTTTAATGAGCAGTTCTTC. The genes are TRBV4-2 and TRBJ2-1; no clear D. CDR1 is LGHNA, CDR2 YNFKEQ, per germline. V shed 1 base and J shed 7 bases, with 8 bases lying between them. The CDR3 has 13 residues.

Details on this clone: The identical CDR3 is also encoded by other nucleotide sequences in the sample. The chain uses TRBV2 and TRBJ2-3; D is unclear. Trimming took 5 bases from V and 2 from J, leaving 2 bases between them. Per the germline V gene, CDR1 is SNHLY and CDR2 is FYNNEI. The CDR3 has 11 residues. The CDR3 region has the DNA TGTGCCAGCAGTACCACAGATACGCAGTATTTT. Protein: CASSTTDTQYF.

The chain carries TRBV4-1 and TRBJ1-2; perhaps TRBD1 as D (5 bases). The CDR3 length is 15 residues. V was shortened by 1 base and J by 2 bases, with 11 bases between the two germline ends. In germline, CDR1 is MGHRA, CDR2 YSYEKL. CDR3 sequence: CASSQGSTVNYGYTF. Here the CDR3 DNA reads TGCGCCAGCAGCCAAGGTTCGACAGTCAACTATGGCTACACCTTC.

This chain uses TRBV6-6 with TRBJ2-1, with TRBD2 matching 12 bases. Per the germline V gene, CDR1 is MNHNY and CDR2 is SVGAGI (reference sequence). Trimming removed 7 bases from V and 9 bases from J; junction bases left unmatched: 10. The CDR3 spans 15 residues. The CDR3 region is CASTKLAGGSIEQFF. The CDR3 DNA reads as TGTGCCAGCACCAAACTAGCGGGAGGAAGTATTGAGCAGTTCTTC.

The rearrangement links TRBV30 to TRBJ2-1; 13 bases line up with TRBD2. Trimming cost V 0 bases and J 7 bases; bases outside gene matches: 6. CDR3 length equals 16 residues. CDR1 is GTSNPN and CDR2 is SVGIG in the germline V gene (reference sequence). The CDR3 region has the DNA TGTGCCTGGAGTGTACGAGGGACTAGCGGGAAAAATGAGCAGTTCTTC. Translation gives CAWSVRGTSGKNEQFF.

In the case of this clone: This may come from a read error, since a much larger clone is one base off. This sample also contains other DNA sequences that code for the same CDR3. The CDR3 nucleotides read TGTGCCAGCAGTCCTAACTTGGCGCCAGATACGCAGTATTTT. Translating it yields CASSPNLAPDTQYF. The chain combines TRBV5-6 with TRBJ2-3; no definite D call. V lost 5 bases, J lost 4 bases, and 14 bases lay in between. This CDR3 contains 14 residues. Germline V gene sequence: CDR1 SGHDT, CDR2 YYEEEE. Complete variable domain (other parts from reference TRBV5-6 and TRBJ2-3): DAGVTQSPTHLIKTRGQQVTLRCSPKSGHDTVSWYQQALGQGPQFIFQYYEEEERQRGNFPDRFSGHQFPNYSSELNVNALLLGDSALYLCASSPNLAPDTQYFGPGTRLTVL.

The rearrangement joins TRBV9 to TRBJ2-5, with 12 positions matching TRBD2. This CDR3 spans 17 amino acids. Germline CDR1 reads SGDLS; CDR2 reads YYNGEE. V lost 0 bases to trimming and J lost 5 bases; unmatched junction nucleotides: 8. The CDR3 here is CASSVGRTSGIMETQYF. In nucleotides, the CDR3 is TGTGCCAGCAGCGTAGGTAGGACTAGCGGGATCATGGAGACCCAGTACTTC.